This note documents a single T cell receptor beta chain sequence. Antigen: not known. This sample was included in a study of CD8 T cells in Susac syndrome. Study conclusions and caveats: The study admitted that it had a relatively small number of individuals in its TCR sequencing and HLA analysis.

Patients having Susac syndrome satisfied recently defined diagnostic criteria for definite or probable disease. With random hexamers, about 0.5 to 1 ug RNA was reverse transcribed. MiXCR was run by TCRdb on the immunoSEQ multiplex PCR reads, yielding one entry per CDR3 protein. This sample carries more than 65,000 distinct CDR3 sequences, 85% to 95% of them seen once, and the ten largest clones take 0.46%. Germline trimming cut 5 bases from V and 1 base from J; bases unmatched to any gene: 2. The CDR3 has 13 amino acids. The V gene's germline CDR1 is SGHRS and CDR2 YFSETQ. This sequence was found in a human donor with Susac syndrome. The sequenced material came from CD8+ T cells from PBMCs. V and J are TRBV5-1 and TRBJ2-7; 8 bases agree with TRBD2. This CDR3 reads CASRIAGSYEQYF. DNA of the CDR3: TGCGCCAGCAGGATAGCGGGATCCTACGAGCAGTACTTC. The whole variable domain, filled in from reference TRBV5-1 and TRBJ2-7, reads KAGVTQTPRYLIKTRGQQVTLSCSPISGHRSVSWYQQTPGQGLQFLFEYFSETQRNKGNFPGRFSGRQFSNSRSEMNVSTLELGDSALYLCASRIAGSYEQYFGPGTRLTVT.